This passage covers 7 T cell receptor beta chains from one sample sequenced in a study of Ad26.COV2.S vaccination and SARS-CoV-2 variants. Sample treatment: around 19 received Ad26.COV2.S at low or high dose, single or two shots; about 5 received placebo; per-sample allocation not given. Vaccine and placebo recipients were sampled on day 63 after the first injection. This table comes from immunoSEQ multiplex PCR, and its TCRdb copy is limited to in-frame clones, with some not included. The sample lists hundreds of thousands of clones, roughly nine tenths occurring once. This specimen was peripheral blood, taken in a trial of Ad26.COV2.S vaccine versus placebo. The receptors stem from a person aged 18-60 years who received the Ad26.COV2.S COVID-19 vaccine or a placebo.

This clone was found once. This chain uses TRBV27 with TRBJ2-2; 9 nucleotides match TRBD2. V was clipped by 7 bases and J by 6 bases; unmatched bases: 9. This CDR3 contains 15 residues. Germline CDR1 MNHEY, CDR2 SMNVEV (reference sequence). The CDR3 spells CASKSSGDPPGELFF. The CDR3 DNA follows: TGTGCCAGCAAATCTAGCGGGGACCCCCCCGGGGAGCTGTTTTTT.

V gene TRBV29-1 combines with J gene TRBJ2-4, with 10 bases fitting TRBD1. Per germline, CDR1 SQVTM and CDR2 ANQGSEA. The J segment lost 5 bases and the V segment lost 6 bases, leaving 4 bases of the junction unmatched. The CDR3 is 13 residues long. The CDR3 DNA is TGCAGCGTGGGACAGGGGAGGGAAAACATTCAGTACTTC. The encoded protein is CSVGQGRENIQYF.

The chain joins TRBV7-2 to TRBJ1-2; TRBD1 agrees at 9 bases. There are 13 residues in the CDR3. The V gene end was trimmed by 5 bases and the J gene end by 6 bases; junction bases not matched to a gene: 4. Germline loops: CDR1 SGHTA, CDR2 FQGNSA. CDR3 DNA: TGTGCCAGCAGCGCCGGGACAGGGAATGGCTACACCTTC. This gives the protein CASSAGTGNGYTF.

The V call is TRBV7-2, the J call TRBJ1-3; tentatively, D is TRBD1 (6 bases). Trimming cost V 0 bases and J 3 bases, with 9 bases left between them. CDR1 and CDR2 (germline): SGHTA, FQGNSA. This CDR3 is 15 amino acids long. CDR3 loop: CASSLADRRGNTIYF. The CDR3 bases are TGTGCCAGCAGCTTAGCAGACAGGCGTGGAAACACCATATATTTT.

The genes are TRBV2 and TRBJ1-1; D unclear. Between the trimmed V and J ends, which lost 6 bases and 0 bases, there was a span of 11 bases. Germline assignment: CDR1 SNHLY and CDR2 FYNNEI. CDR3 length: 14 residues. DNA of the CDR3: TGTGCCAGCAGAAGCCAAACCGTGAACACTGAAGCTTTCTTT. Its protein is CASRSQTVNTEAFF.

The genes are TRBV7-9 and TRBJ1-5; D possibly corresponds to TRBD1 (5 bases). The CDR3 contains 15 residues. Germline-derived CDR1 and CDR2 are SEHNR and FQNEAQ (reference sequence). Trimming took 8 bases from V and 8 from J, leaving 22 bases between them. The CDR3 here is CASAEGRGVAEPQHF. The CDR3 DNA reads as TGTGCCAGCGCCGAAGGGCGGGGGGTGGCTGAGCCCCAGCATTTT.

V usage is TRBV27 and J usage is TRBJ2-3, with D maybe TRBD1 (5 bases). Germline values: CDR1 MNHEY, CDR2 SMNVEV (reference sequence). Trimming cost V 7 bases and J 4 bases, with 12 bases left between them. This CDR3 spans 13 amino acids. This chain's CDR3 is CASIPSGSDTQYF. The CDR3 DNA follows: TGTGCCAGCATACCGTCAGGGTCAGATACGCAGTATTTT.